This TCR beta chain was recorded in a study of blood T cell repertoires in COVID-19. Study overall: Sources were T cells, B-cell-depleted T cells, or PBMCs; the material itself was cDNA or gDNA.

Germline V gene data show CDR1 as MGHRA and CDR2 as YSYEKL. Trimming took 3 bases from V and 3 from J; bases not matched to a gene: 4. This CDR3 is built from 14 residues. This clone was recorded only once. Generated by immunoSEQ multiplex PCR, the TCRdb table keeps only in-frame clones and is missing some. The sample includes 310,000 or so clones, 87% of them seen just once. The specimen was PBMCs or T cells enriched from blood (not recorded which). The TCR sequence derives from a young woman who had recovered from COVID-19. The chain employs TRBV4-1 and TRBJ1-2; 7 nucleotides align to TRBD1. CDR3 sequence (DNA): TGCGCCAGCAGCCAGGGACAGAGTTACTATGGCTACACCTTC. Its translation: CASSQGQSYYGYTF.